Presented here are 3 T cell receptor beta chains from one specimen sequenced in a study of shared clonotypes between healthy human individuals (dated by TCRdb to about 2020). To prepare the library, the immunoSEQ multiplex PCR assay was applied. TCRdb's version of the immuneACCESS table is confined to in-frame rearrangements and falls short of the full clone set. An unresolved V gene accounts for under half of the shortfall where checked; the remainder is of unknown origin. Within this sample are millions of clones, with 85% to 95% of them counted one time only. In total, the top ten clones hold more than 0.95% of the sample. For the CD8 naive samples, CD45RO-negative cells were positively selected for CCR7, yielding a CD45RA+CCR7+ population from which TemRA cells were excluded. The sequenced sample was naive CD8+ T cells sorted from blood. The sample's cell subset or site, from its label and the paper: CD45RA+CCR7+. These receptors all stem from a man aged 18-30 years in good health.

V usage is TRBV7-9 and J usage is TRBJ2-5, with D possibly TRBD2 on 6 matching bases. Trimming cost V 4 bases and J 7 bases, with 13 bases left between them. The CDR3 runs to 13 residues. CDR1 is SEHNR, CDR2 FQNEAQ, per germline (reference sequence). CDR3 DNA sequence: TGTGCCAGCAGCTCCAACTTGGGGGGGACCCAGTACTTC. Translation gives CASSSNLGGTQYF. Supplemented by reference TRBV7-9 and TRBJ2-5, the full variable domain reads DTGVSQNPRHKITKRGQNVTFRCDPISEHNRLYWYRQTLGQGPEFLTYFQNEAQLEKSRLLSDRFSAERPKGSFSTLEIQRTEQGDSAMYLCASSSNLGGTQYFGPGTRLLVL.

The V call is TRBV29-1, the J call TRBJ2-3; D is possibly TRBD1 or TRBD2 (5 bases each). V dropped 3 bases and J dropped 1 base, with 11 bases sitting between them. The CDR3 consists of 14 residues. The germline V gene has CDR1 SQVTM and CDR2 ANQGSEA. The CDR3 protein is CSVDEGTRTDTQYF. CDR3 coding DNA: TGCAGCGTTGACGAGGGGACCCGCACAGATACGCAGTATTTT.

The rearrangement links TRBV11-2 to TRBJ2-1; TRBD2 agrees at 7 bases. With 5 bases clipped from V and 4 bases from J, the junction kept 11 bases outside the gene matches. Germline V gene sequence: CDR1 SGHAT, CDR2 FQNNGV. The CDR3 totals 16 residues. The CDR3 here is CASSAGPGLRYNEQFF. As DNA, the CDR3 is TGTGCCAGCAGCGCAGGTCCGGGACTAAGATACAATGAGCAGTTCTTC.